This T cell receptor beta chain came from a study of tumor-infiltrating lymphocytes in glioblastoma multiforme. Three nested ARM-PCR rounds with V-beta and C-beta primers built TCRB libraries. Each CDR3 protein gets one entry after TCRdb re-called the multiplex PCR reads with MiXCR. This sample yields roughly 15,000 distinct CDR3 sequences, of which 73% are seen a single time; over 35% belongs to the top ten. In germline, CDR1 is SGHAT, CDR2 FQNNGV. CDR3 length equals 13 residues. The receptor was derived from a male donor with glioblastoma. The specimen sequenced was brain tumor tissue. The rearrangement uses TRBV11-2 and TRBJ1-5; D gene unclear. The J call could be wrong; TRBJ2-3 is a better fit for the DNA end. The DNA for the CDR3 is TGTGCCAGCATCCAAGGGTTAAATCAGCCCCAGTATTTT. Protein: CASIQGLNQPQYF.